This T cell receptor (beta chain) was identified during a study of cytomegalovirus exposure and HLA in healthy donors. Background on the study: Findings of an earlier analysis included roughly 110 million unique TCR beta sequences from 190 million or so T cells.

The CDR3 sequence is 14 residues long. The V gene's germline CDR1 is MDHEN and CDR2 SYDVKM. The V gene lost 5 bases and the J gene lost 7 bases, with 14 bases spanning the gap. Worth noting for this clone: Its antigen is as yet unknown.

PCR employed 60 Vbeta and 13 Jbeta primers. The method was immunoSEQ multiplex PCR; TCRdb's version includes in-frame clones alone and lacks a portion of them. The data show around 200,000 clones, with 70% to 75% seen just once and approximately 4.6% held by the top ten. Findings of the study overall: A previous analysis found most TCR beta V segments productive roughly 87% or roughly 30% of the time. Published work reported that the classifier diagnosed cytomegalovirus status with high specificity and sensitivity.

The chain combines TRBV28 with TRBJ1-4; D might be TRBD1 (5 bases). Sequences were obtained from PBMCs. This TCR was sampled from a man aged 25 to 40 in good health and CMV-seropositive. This chain's CDR3 is CASSAGPGVEKLFF. The CDR3 nucleotides read TGTGCCAGCAGTGCGGGACCTGGTGTTGAAAAACTGTTTTTT.